The sequence of this T cell receptor (beta chain) was determined in a study of T cell repertoires in cytomegalovirus infection. Study-level information: Recently described HLA-C-restricted plus well-studied HLA-B-restricted CMV epitopes were used. CMV infection and matching HLA type were both indicated by public TCR beta signatures. Notes on the study in general: It was HLA-C-restricted CMV-specific TCR beta clonotypes that dominated the response ex vivo.

TCRdb itself ran the reads through MiXCR, one entry per CDR3 protein. The sample lists approximately 770,000 distinct CDR3 sequences, roughly 28% seen once, with roughly 14% in the top ten. The V gene lost 8 bases and the J gene lost 6 bases, with 17 bases spanning the gap. This CDR3 spans 14 amino acids. Per germline, CDR1 SNHLY and CDR2 FYNNEI. About this clonotype: Its antigen is still unknown.

The V gene is TRBV2, the J gene TRBJ1-5; TRBD1 is a possible D gene (6 bases). The material sequenced was cultured CD8+ T cells from PBMCs, taken from culture after CMV antigen stimulation. This clonotype was sampled from a human donor in good health (CMV status not recorded). Some clones in this sample may be carry-over from other donors' samples. The DNA for the CDR3 is TGTGCCAGCGGTCGGGACATTTTACGTCAGCCCCAGCATTTT. Its protein product is CASGRDILRQPQHF.